The 11 T cell receptor beta chains reported below all come from one sample, sequenced in a study of Graves' ophthalmopathy and Graves' hyperthyroidism. The authors amplified TCR beta CDR3 regions, and they did so from RNA transcripts for repertoire sequencing. First-round RT-PCR with HTBI primers preceded a second-round multiplex PCR. TCRdb recomputed calls from the multiplex PCR reads with MiXCR, one row per CDR3 protein. Among about 220,000 distinct CDR3 sequences, roughly a fifth were seen once, and the ten largest hold about 40%. The sample consisted of peripheral blood. These receptors were taken from a woman aged 50 to 65 with Graves' ophthalmopathy.

This clonotype appeared many times. J is TRBJ2-5 and V is TRBV7-3; 7 bases are shared with TRBD2. Trimming removed 1 base from V and 5 bases from J; junction bases left unmatched: 7. The germline V gene encodes CDR1 SGHTA and CDR2 FQGTGA. The CDR3 consists of 15 residues. CDR3 loop: CASSLSLAGLETQYF. CDR3 bases: TGTGCCAGCAGCTTAAGCTTAGCGGGCCTGGAGACCCAGTACTTC.

Ten or more counts support this clonotype. The rearrangement joins TRBV27 to TRBJ2-7, with D possibly TRBD1 on 6 matching bases. The V end was cut by 2 bases, the J end by 4 bases, with 12 bases between. The CDR3 has 14 amino acids. Germline V gene data show CDR1 as MNHEY and CDR2 as SMNVEV (reference sequence). CDR3 loop: CASSLGGSVYEQYF. The CDR3 DNA follows: TGTGCCAGCAGTTTAGGGGGCAGCGTTTACGAGCAGTACTTC.

This clonotype was found many times. This rearrangement joins TRBV5-1 to TRBJ2-7, with TRBD2 identical over 9 bases. Trimming at V came to 5 bases and at J to 6 bases, leaving 12 bases not matched to a gene. Germline CDR1 is SGHRS and CDR2 is YFSETQ. The CDR3 spans 15 residues. CDR3 sequence (DNA): TGCGCCAGCAGGACTCAGACTAGCGGTTCGTCCGAGCAGTACTTC. Protein: CASRTQTSGSSEQYF.

The V gene is TRBV29-1, the J gene TRBJ1-1; weak D call: TRBD1 (5 bases). This CDR3 is built from 15 residues. The germline V and J ends were trimmed by 6 bases and 5 bases, with 22 bases remaining between them. From germline, CDR1 is SQVTM and CDR2 ANQGSEA. Here the CDR3 DNA reads TGCAGCGTCGAGGGAGGGGTTATGGCGCGGACTGAAGCTTTCTTT. Amino acid sequence: CSVEGGVMARTEAFF.

The V gene is TRBV28, the J gene TRBJ2-7, with 8 bases that match TRBD1. The CDR3 has 15 residues. Trimming cost V 2 bases and J 6 bases; bases outside gene matches: 9. The germline gives CDR1 MDHEN, CDR2 SYDVKM. The CDR3 DNA reads as TGTGCCAGCAGTTTACACCGGGACAGGAGGTCCGAGCAGTACTTC. This sequence encodes CASSLHRDRRSEQYF.

The gene calls are TRBV5-1 and TRBJ1-1; D remains ambiguous. CDR3 length: 14 residues. Germline V CDR1 and CDR2: SGHRS, YFSETQ. V was shortened by 0 bases and J by 1 base, with 7 bases between the two germline ends. The CDR3 loop reads CASSLASPNTEAFF. For the CDR3, the DNA is TGCGCCAGCAGCTTGGCCAGTCCGAACACTGAAGCTTTCTTT.

This clonotype was seen at least ten times. The gene calls are TRBV29-1 and TRBJ2-2; 10 bases are a match to TRBD2. Per the germline V gene, CDR1 is SQVTM and CDR2 is ANQGSEA. V gave up 7 bases and J gave up 1 base; unmatched junction bases: 15. This CDR3 contains 18 residues. The CDR3 DNA reads TGCAGCGCCCAATTGGGCCCAGCGGGAGGGATGAACACCGGGGAGCTGTTTTTT. Its protein product is CSAQLGPAGGMNTGELFF.

This clonotype has at least ten counts. The chain has TRBV2 and TRBJ1-2; D gene unclear. V lost 6 bases and J 5 bases, leaving 10 bases between the germline ends. CDR1 and CDR2 (germline): SNHLY, FYNNEI. The CDR3 covers 12 residues. CDR3 DNA sequence: TGTGCCAGCAGGAGGATTGGGTATGGCTACACCTTC. It yields the protein CASRRIGYGYTF.

There are many counts of this clonotype. The V gene is TRBV28, the J gene TRBJ1-2, with 9 bases lining up with TRBD1. Looked up from germline, CDR1 is MDHEN and CDR2 is SYDVKM. The CDR3 loop spans 13 amino acids. The V gene end was trimmed by 9 bases and the J gene end by 2 bases; junction bases not matched to a gene: 4. This CDR3 is CASQTGGNYGYTF. The CDR3 DNA is TGTGCCAGTCAGACAGGGGGGAACTATGGCTACACCTTC.

This clonotype occurred many times. CDR3 sequence (DNA): TGTGCCAGTAGCTACGGGAGACCGAACACCGGGGAGCTGTTTTTT. Its protein is CASSYGRPNTGELFF. This rearrangement joins TRBV19 to TRBJ2-2, with D possibly matching TRBD2 (6 bases). The CDR3 sequence is 15 residues long. Germline CDR1 is LNHDA and CDR2 is SQIVND (reference sequence). Trimming left V 6 bases short and J 0 bases short, with 11 bases between.

This clonotype showed up just a few times. The chain couples TRBV6-2 or TRBV6-3 to TRBJ1-1, with D possibly being TRBD1 (6 bases). Deletions cut 8 bases from V and 0 bases from J, with 16 bases between. The germline gives CDR1 MNHEY, CDR2 SVGEGT. CDR3 length: 15 residues. The CDR3 region is CASRRTASMNTEAFF. The CDR3 bases are TGTGCCAGCCGACGGACAGCCTCGATGAACACTGAAGCTTTCTTT.